This T cell receptor (beta chain) was profiled in a study of blood T cells in healthy people across ages. The use of a sample-barcoded 5' primer and a J-beta primer mix characterized a second PCR of about 7 to 12 cycles. TCRdb itself ran the 5' RACE reads through MiXCR, one entry per CDR3 protein. The sample has roughly 1,500,000 distinct CDR3 sequences; about 31% are singletons. Donors gave roughly 10 milliliters of peripheral blood apiece. This clonotype was seen a few times. CDR3 length equals 15 residues. The germline gives CDR1 SGHAT, CDR2 FQNNGV. The germline V and J ends were trimmed by 3 bases and 2 bases, with 13 bases remaining between them.

Sequencing was carried out using blood. The sequence derives from a woman under 40 in good health. The rearrangement joins TRBV11-2 to TRBJ1-1, with D tentatively TRBD1 (6 bases). CDR3 residues: CASSLSSGQNTEAFF. The CDR3 bases are TGTGCCAGCAGCTTGTCATCGGGACAAAACACTGAAGCTTTCTTT.